This T cell receptor (beta chain) was documented in a study of cytomegalovirus exposure and HLA in healthy donors. Per the germline V gene, CDR1 is SGHVS and CDR2 is FNYEAQ. This CDR3 is built from 14 residues. The PCR made use of 60 Vbeta and 13 Jbeta primers. Produced via immunoSEQ multiplex PCR; TCRdb's table is partial and in-frame only. The sample consists of approximately 150,000 clones, over 65% of them appearing once. Remarks on this clone: The junction does not match germline at one end; this may be a read error.

The chain has TRBV7-6 and TRBJ1-2; possibly TRBD1 for D (6 bases). The receptor was derived from a woman aged 40-49 years in good health and CMV-seropositive. The material sequenced was PBMCs. CDR3 amino acids: CASSTDSKGYGYPF. CDR3 coding DNA: TGTGCCAGCAGCACGGACAGTAAGGGGTATGGCTACCCCTTC.